Listed below are T cell receptor beta chains from one sample, sequenced in a study of a mutant IDH1 vaccine in newly diagnosed glioma. The assay was immunoSEQ multiplex PCR, and TCRdb's table has in-frame clones only and misses some. The repertoire consists of about 60,000 clones, with around 80% occurring once and the leading ten covering less than 4.5%. Their antigens remain unidentified. The sequencing used PBMCs, collected from a glioma patient whose treatment included an IDH1 peptide vaccine. The source is a man younger than 45 with glioma. Both conserved end residues are part of each CDR3. Fields, in order: D gene, clone size, J gene, V gene, CDR3 DNA, CDR3 protein. The D gene is left open where the match is weak. Expanded clones are given a class, and other clones once, few, many or no size at all.

.	.	TRBJ2-7	TRBV6-1	TGTGCCAGCAGCCGGACTGCTACAACCGGGGAGGTGCAGTACTTC	CASSRTATTGEVQYF
.	.	TRBJ1-5	TRBV5-5	TGTGCCAGCAGCTGGGGAGTGATTAGCAATCAGCCCCAGCATTTT	CASSWGVISNQPQHF
TRBD1	.	TRBJ1-1	TRBV11-2	TGTGCCAGCAGCTCCTCGGACAGGGGGGACACTGAAGCTTTCTTT	CASSSSDRGDTEAFF
TRBD1	once	TRBJ2-7	TRBV18	TGTGCCAGCTCAAATAGACAGGGTCCCTACGAGCAGTACTTC	CASSNRQGPYEQYF
.	.	TRBJ2-1	TRBV7-9	TGTGCCAGCAGCTTGATGGCTGGGGCTGAGCAGTTCTTC	CASSLMAGAEQFF
TRBD1	.	TRBJ1-4	TRBV7-6	TGTGCCAGCAGCTTAGGAGGGGGCATTGAAAAACTGTTTTTT	CASSLGGGIEKLFF
TRBD1	.	TRBJ2-7	TRBV30	TGTGCCTGGAGTCGGCAGGGGGTAAGCGAGCAGTACTTC	CAWSRQGVSEQYF
.	.	TRBJ1-1	TRBV13	TGTGCCAGCAGCCTCGGGAGGGGGAACACTGAAGCTTTCTTT	CASSLGRGNTEAFF
.	.	TRBJ1-2	TRBV19	TGTGCCAGTAGTATGAACGATAACTATGGCTACACCTTC	CASSMNDNYGYTF
.	.	TRBJ1-5	TRBV28	TGTGCCAGCAGTTTCGAGGGGGTCTATCAGCCCCAGCATTTT	CASSFEGVYQPQHF
.	.	TRBJ1-5	TRBV19	TGTGCCAGTATGGGGGGACTGGGGGAAAGTCAGCCCCAGCATTTT	CASMGGLGESQPQHF
.	.	TRBJ2-7	TRBV2	TGTGCCAGCAGTGAAGTGAACACCTACGAGCAGTACTTC	CASSEVNTYEQYF
.	.	TRBJ2-2	TRBV28	TGTGCCAGCAGACCCGCGAACACCGGGGAGCTGTTTTTT	CASRPANTGELFF
.	.	TRBJ1-1	TRBV5-6	TGTGCCAGCAGCTTGGGCAGGAACACTGAAGCTTTCTTT	CASSLGRNTEAFF
.	once	TRBJ1-2	TRBV6-5	TGTGCCAGCAGTTACTCGCCAGCCTCTAACTATGGCTACACCTTC	CASSYSPASNYGYTF
.	.	TRBJ2-2	TRBV15	TGTGCCACCAGCAGATACTCCGGGGAGCTGTTTTTT	CATSRYSGELFF
.	.	TRBJ1-5	TRBV28	TGTGCCAGCAGTTTCGGTTCAAAGGCGCGGGGGGCTAGCAATCAGCCCCAGCATTTT	CASSFGSKARGASNQPQHF
.	.	TRBJ2-3	TRBV5-1	TGCGCCAGCAGCCTATGGACCGGGACAGATACGCAGTATTTT	CASSLWTGTDTQYF
.	.	TRBJ1-3	TRBV16	TGTGCCAGCAGCCGGAATTTCAGGGACGTTTCCTCTGGAAACACCATATATTTT	CASSRNFRDVSSGNTIYF
TRBD1	.	TRBJ1-4	TRBV5-1	TGCGCCAGCAGCGCAGTACAGGGGCGATCTAATGAAAAACTGTTTTTT	CASSAVQGRSNEKLFF
.	.	TRBJ1-2	TRBV6-6	TGTGCCAGCAGTTACGGGGGATTCCCGTCGGACTATGGCTACACCTTC	CASSYGGFPSDYGYTF
TRBD1	.	TRBJ2-2	TRBV19	TGTGCCAGTAGTATCGGTGGACAGGGGATTCGAGGGGAGCTGTTTTTT	CASSIGGQGIRGELFF
.	.	TRBJ1-2	TRBV7-9	TGTGCCAGCAGCCCAGGAGGTGAGGGCTACACCTTC	CASSPGGEGYTF
.	few	TRBJ1-4	TRBV2	TGTGCCAGCAGTCGGGCTAGCCAGTTGGAAAAACTGTTTTTT	CASSRASQLEKLFF
TRBD1	.	TRBJ2-7	TRBV5-4	TGTGCCAGCAGCTCGAGGGGGACAGGGCCCTACGAGCAGTACTTC	CASSSRGTGPYEQYF
.	.	TRBJ1-1	TRBV2	TGTGCCAGCAGTGAACGTGACCGCCAGGGTGAAGCTTTCTTT	CASSERDRQGEAFF
TRBD1	.	TRBJ1-4	TRBV4-1	TGCGCCAGCAGCTCTCTACCGGGACAGGGTAATGAAAAACTGTTTTTT	CASSSLPGQGNEKLFF
TRBD1	.	TRBJ2-7	TRBV15	TGTGCCACCAGCAGAAAGACAGGGGGCGGCGACGAGCAGTACTTC	CATSRKTGGGDEQYF
TRBD1	.	TRBJ2-7	TRBV5-1	TGCGCCAGCAGCTTACAGGGGTCCTACGAGCAGTACTTC	CASSLQGSYEQYF
.	.	TRBJ2-7	TRBV5-1	TGCGCCAGCAGCAAGGACCGAGGGGGGCCCTACGAGCAGTACTTC	CASSKDRGGPYEQYF
.	.	TRBJ2-7	TRBV6-5	TGTGCCAGCGGAGGGGACAGTTCCTACGAGCAGTACTTC	CASGGDSSYEQYF
.	.	TRBJ2-7	TRBV6-5	TGTGCCAGCAGTTACGAGGGCGGTTCCTACGAGCAGTACTTC	CASSYEGGSYEQYF
TRBD2	.	TRBJ2-1	TRBV7-2	TGTGCCAGCAGCGAAATCAGGACTAGCGGTTACTACAATGAGCAGTTCTTC	CASSEIRTSGYYNEQFF
.	.	TRBJ1-2	TRBV11-2	TGTGCCAGCCACCCGGGGGGTTCTAACTATGGCTACACCTTC	CASHPGGSNYGYTF
.	few	TRBJ1-2	TRBV19	TGTGCCAGTAGTATTGGCGGACAGACTAACTATGGCTACACCTTC	CASSIGGQTNYGYTF
TRBD1	.	TRBJ1-4	TRBV23-1	TGCGCCAGCAGTCAACCCCCGGGACAGGATGAAGGCGAAAAACTGTTTTTT	CASSQPPGQDEGEKLFF
.	.	TRBJ1-5	TRBV7-9	TGTGCCAGCAGCTTAGAGGTCGGGAGTCATAGCAATCAGCCCCAGCATTTT	CASSLEVGSHSNQPQHF
.	.	TRBJ2-7	TRBV7-9	TGTGCCAGCAGCTTAGGTTCAGGGTCCTACGAGCAGTACTTC	CASSLGSGSYEQYF
.	.	TRBJ2-3	TRBV2	TGTGCCAGCAGTCTTGGCACAGATACGCAGTATTTT	CASSLGTDTQYF
.	.	TRBJ2-1	TRBV5-4	TGTGCCAGCAGCTTTTTCTTAGGGACTCGCTCCTACAATGAGCAGTTCTTC	CASSFFLGTRSYNEQFF
TRBD1	.	TRBJ2-1	TRBV13	TGTGCCAGCAGTTGGGGACAGTGGGTAGGGGTTTCCTACAATGAGCAGTTCTTC	CASSWGQWVGVSYNEQFF
.	few	TRBJ1-1	TRBV10-1	TGCGCCAGCAGTGAAACCTATACGGGAACTGAAGCTTTCTTT	CASSETYTGTEAFF
.	once	TRBJ2-2	TRBV19	TGTGCCAGTAGTAGGGGTGGCGCTAACACCGGGGAGCTGTTTTTT	CASSRGGANTGELFF
.	.	TRBJ1-3	TRBV6-7	TGTGCCAGCAGTGACCGGGAGCCGACCTCTGGAAACACCATATATTTT	CASSDREPTSGNTIYF
.	few	TRBJ1-5	TRBV6-5	TGTGCCAGCAGTGGGGACAATGGGGCCCAGCATTTT	CASSGDNGAQHF
TRBD1	.	TRBJ1-6	TRBV2	TGTGCCAGCCTCTCAGCACGGACAGGGGGCTCTTCACCCCTCCACTTT	CASLSARTGGSSPLHF
.	.	TRBJ1-5	TRBV2	TGTGCCAGCATCAGGGAGCGTACTAGCAATCAGCCCCAGCATTTT	CASIRERTSNQPQHF
.	.	TRBJ2-7	TRBV30	TGTGCCTGGAGTCCCCAGGGCTACGAGCAGTACTTC	CAWSPQGYEQYF
.	.	TRBJ1-2	TRBV5-6	TGTGCCAGCAGCTCCCTAGCTAACTATGGCTACACCTTC	CASSSLANYGYTF
TRBD2	.	TRBJ2-1	TRBV27	TGTGCCAGCAGCCAACTAGCGGGGGGGTACAATGAGCAGTTCTTC	CASSQLAGGYNEQFF
TRBD1	.	TRBJ1-3	TRBV11-2	TGTGCCAGCAGCGGGGGACAGCTCTCTGGAAACACCATATATTTT	CASSGGQLSGNTIYF
TRBD1	.	TRBJ1-5	TRBV6-1	TGTGCCAGCAGTGAGGAAGGGGGCGAAGTGCGTCAGCCCCAGCATTTT	CASSEEGGEVRQPQHF
.	once	TRBJ2-7	TRBV15	TGTGCCACCAGCAGTGAGTACGAGCAGTACTTC	CATSSEYEQYF
TRBD2	few	TRBJ2-1	TRBV2	TGTGCCAGCAGTACGGGACTAGCGGGGACCTACAATGAGCAGTTCTTC	CASSTGLAGTYNEQFF
.	.	TRBJ1-5	TRBV9	TGTGCCATCCGGAGACACCATCAGGATGGCAATCAGCCCCAGCATTTT	CAIRRHHQDGNQPQHF
TRBD1	once	TRBJ2-7	TRBV6-5	TGTGCCAGCAAGGCCGGGACAGGGTATTCCTACGAGCAGTACTTC	CASKAGTGYSYEQYF
TRBD1	.	TRBJ1-4	TRBV18	TGTGCCAGCTCACCCCAGGGGGCAGGTCTCCATGAAAAACTGTTTTTT	CASSPQGAGLHEKLFF
TRBD1	.	TRBJ1-2	TRBV4-2	TGTGCCAGCAGCCCGCAGGGGGCGATCAACTATGGCTACACCTTC	CASSPQGAINYGYTF
TRBD1	few	TRBJ1-2	TRBV18	TGTGCCAGCTCACCGGGACAGCCTAACTATGGCTACACCTTC	CASSPGQPNYGYTF
.	.	TRBJ2-1	TRBV7-9	TGTGCCAGCAGCCCCCGAGGGGTTTACAATGAGCAGTTCTTC	CASSPRGVYNEQFF